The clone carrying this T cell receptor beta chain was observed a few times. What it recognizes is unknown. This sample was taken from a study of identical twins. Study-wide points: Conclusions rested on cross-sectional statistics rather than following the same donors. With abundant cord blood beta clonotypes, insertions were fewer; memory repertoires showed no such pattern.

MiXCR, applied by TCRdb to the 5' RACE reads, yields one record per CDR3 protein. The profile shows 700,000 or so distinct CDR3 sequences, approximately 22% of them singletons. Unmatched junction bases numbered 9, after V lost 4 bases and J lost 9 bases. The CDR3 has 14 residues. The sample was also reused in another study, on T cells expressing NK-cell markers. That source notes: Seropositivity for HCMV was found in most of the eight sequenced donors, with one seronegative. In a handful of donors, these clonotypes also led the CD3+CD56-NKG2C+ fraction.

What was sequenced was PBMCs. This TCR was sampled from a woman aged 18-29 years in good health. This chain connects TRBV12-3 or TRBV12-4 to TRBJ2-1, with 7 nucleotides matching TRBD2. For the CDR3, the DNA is TGTGCCAGCAGTTCCCTGACTAGCAGGGTTGAGCAGTTCTTC. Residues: CASSSLTSRVEQFF.